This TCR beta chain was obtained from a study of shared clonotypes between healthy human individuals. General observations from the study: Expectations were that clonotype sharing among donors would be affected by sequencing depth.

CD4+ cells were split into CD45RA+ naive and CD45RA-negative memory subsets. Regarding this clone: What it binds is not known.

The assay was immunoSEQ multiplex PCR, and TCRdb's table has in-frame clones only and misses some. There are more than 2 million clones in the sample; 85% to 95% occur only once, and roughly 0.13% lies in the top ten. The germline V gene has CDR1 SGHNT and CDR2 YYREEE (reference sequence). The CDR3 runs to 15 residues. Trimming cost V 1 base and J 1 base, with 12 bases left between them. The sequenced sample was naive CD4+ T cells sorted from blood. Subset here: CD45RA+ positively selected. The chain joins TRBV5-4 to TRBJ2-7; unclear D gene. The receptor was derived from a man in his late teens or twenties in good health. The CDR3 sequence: CASSLFHAWSYEQYF. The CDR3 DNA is TGTGCCAGCAGCTTGTTCCATGCTTGGTCCTACGAGCAGTACTTC.